The rows below give T cell receptor beta chains drawn from one sample of a study of blood T cell repertoires in COVID-19. The repertoire was sequenced with immunoSEQ multiplex PCR; TCRdb's copy has only in-frame clones and lacks some. Counted here are 120,000 or so clones, roughly nine tenths occurring once; the ten biggest clones make up over 3.5%. The sample consisted of peripheral blood. The receptors shown here come from a man aged 50-60 years with active COVID-19. CDR3s include the opening cysteine and the closing phenylalanine or tryptophan. A D gene is named only where the DNA matches it firmly. Clone size is shown for a subset of rows, as once, few, many or a class of expanded clone.

clone size: .; J gene: TRBJ2-1; D gene: TRBD1; V gene: TRBV5-1; CDR3 protein: CASSLGGTGKNEQFF; CDR3 DNA: TGCGCCAGCAGCTTGGGGGGGACAGGGAAGAATGAGCAGTTCTTC
clone size: .; J gene: TRBJ2-3; D gene: .; V gene: TRBV9; CDR3 protein: CASSGVSSTDTQYF; CDR3 DNA: TGTGCCAGCAGCGGCGTTTCTAGCACAGATACGCAGTATTTT
clone size: .; J gene: TRBJ2-3; D gene: .; V gene: TRBV3-1/TRBV3-2; CDR3 protein: CASSSLLDRADTQYF; CDR3 DNA: TGTGCCAGCAGCTCTCTACTAGATCGGGCAGATACGCAGTATTTT
clone size: .; J gene: TRBJ1-1; D gene: TRBD1; V gene: TRBV12-3/TRBV12-4; CDR3 protein: CASSQGARTEAFF; CDR3 DNA: TGTGCCAGCAGTCAGGGGGCGAGGACTGAAGCTTTCTTT
clone size: many; J gene: TRBJ2-1; D gene: TRBD1; V gene: TRBV19; CDR3 protein: CASRGTGLSEQFF; CDR3 DNA: TGTGCCAGTAGAGGGACAGGATTAAGTGAGCAGTTCTTC
clone size: once; J gene: TRBJ1-2; D gene: TRBD1; V gene: TRBV5-4; CDR3 protein: CASSAKDRGYGYTF; CDR3 DNA: TGTGCCAGCAGCGCAAAGGACAGGGGCTATGGCTACACCTTC
clone size: .; J gene: TRBJ1-6; D gene: .; V gene: TRBV11-2; CDR3 protein: CASSLSGGMASPLHF; CDR3 DNA: TGTGCCAGCAGCCTTAGTGGGGGGATGGCCTCACCCCTCCACTTT
clone size: .; J gene: TRBJ2-7; D gene: TRBD2; V gene: TRBV6-5; CDR3 protein: CASSLIAGGTYEQYF; CDR3 DNA: TGTGCCAGCTCTCTCATAGCGGGGGGAACCTACGAGCAGTACTTC
clone size: once; J gene: TRBJ2-3; D gene: TRBD2; V gene: TRBV5-6; CDR3 protein: CASSPGLAGTDTQYF; CDR3 DNA: TGTGCCAGCAGCCCGGGACTAGCAGGCACAGATACGCAGTATTTT
clone size: .; J gene: TRBJ2-1; D gene: .; V gene: TRBV5-1; CDR3 protein: CASSLALFGVYNEQFF; CDR3 DNA: TGCGCCAGCAGCTTGGCACTCTTTGGTGTTTACAATGAGCAGTTCTTC
clone size: few; J gene: TRBJ2-3; D gene: TRBD2; V gene: TRBV10-3; CDR3 protein: CAISESNPAGGPGTQYF; CDR3 DNA: TGTGCCATCAGTGAGTCGAACCCAGCGGGAGGGCCAGGCACGCAGTATTTT
clone size: .; J gene: TRBJ2-6; D gene: .; V gene: TRBV5-1; CDR3 protein: CASSVLSGANVLTF; CDR3 DNA: TGCGCCAGCAGCGTACTTTCTGGGGCCAACGTCCTGACTTTC
clone size: .; J gene: TRBJ2-7; D gene: .; V gene: TRBV6-6; CDR3 protein: CASSSRGREQYF; CDR3 DNA: TGTGCCAGCAGTTCCAGGGGCCGCGAGCAGTACTTC
clone size: .; J gene: TRBJ2-3; D gene: TRBD2; V gene: TRBV5-5; CDR3 protein: CASSLSSGGAADTQYF; CDR3 DNA: TGTGCCAGCAGCCTGAGTAGCGGGGGGGCCGCAGATACGCAGTATTTT
clone size: .; J gene: TRBJ2-1; D gene: TRBD1; V gene: TRBV10-1; CDR3 protein: CASKGTGFPNEQFF; CDR3 DNA: TGCGCCAGCAAGGGGACAGGGTTCCCCAATGAGCAGTTCTTC
clone size: once; J gene: TRBJ1-1; D gene: .; V gene: TRBV6-6; CDR3 protein: CASRMDTLNTEAFF; CDR3 DNA: TGTGCCAGCAGAATGGACACCCTGAACACTGAAGCTTTCTTT
clone size: .; J gene: TRBJ2-1; D gene: TRBD2; V gene: TRBV19; CDR3 protein: CASKEILAGSYNEQFF; CDR3 DNA: TGTGCCAGTAAGGAAATCTTAGCGGGGTCCTACAATGAGCAGTTCTTC
clone size: .; J gene: TRBJ2-3; D gene: TRBD2; V gene: TRBV2; CDR3 protein: CASSDSSGGRDTQYF; CDR3 DNA: TGTGCCAGCAGTGATAGTAGCGGGGGACGCGATACGCAGTATTTT
clone size: .; J gene: TRBJ2-1; D gene: .; V gene: TRBV24-1; CDR3 protein: CATSAHSPRDEQFF; CDR3 DNA: TGTGCCACCAGTGCCCATAGCCCACGGGATGAGCAGTTCTTC
clone size: .; J gene: TRBJ1-1; D gene: .; V gene: TRBV6-1; CDR3 protein: CASSDRLHTRTEAFF; CDR3 DNA: TGTGCCAGCAGTGACCGACTCCATACGAGGACTGAAGCTTTCTTT
clone size: .; J gene: TRBJ1-2; D gene: .; V gene: TRBV4-1; CDR3 protein: CASSQDTLDSFPFYGYTF; CDR3 DNA: TGCGCCAGCAGCCAAGACACCCTGGACAGCTTCCCTTTCTATGGCTACACCTTC
clone size: .; J gene: TRBJ1-4; D gene: .; V gene: TRBV28; CDR3 protein: CASSSSDRHGNEKLFF; CDR3 DNA: TGTGCCAGCAGTTCATCCGACCGCCACGGGAATGAAAAACTGTTTTTT
clone size: .; J gene: TRBJ2-1; D gene: TRBD2; V gene: TRBV7-8; CDR3 protein: CASSKTSGAPYNEQFF; CDR3 DNA: TGTGCCAGCAGCAAGACTAGCGGGGCACCTTACAATGAGCAGTTCTTC
clone size: .; J gene: TRBJ1-2; D gene: TRBD1; V gene: TRBV9; CDR3 protein: CASSPGQDNYGYTF; CDR3 DNA: TGTGCCAGCAGCCCGGGACAGGATAACTATGGCTACACCTTC
clone size: .; J gene: TRBJ2-1; D gene: .; V gene: TRBV2; CDR3 protein: CASSESAYNEQFF; CDR3 DNA: TGTGCCAGCAGTGAGTCAGCCTACAATGAGCAGTTCTTC
clone size: .; J gene: TRBJ1-5; D gene: .; V gene: TRBV7-8; CDR3 protein: CASQGSIFQPQHF; CDR3 DNA: TGTGCCAGCCAGGGGTCAATTTTTCAGCCCCAGCATTTT
clone size: .; J gene: TRBJ2-5; D gene: TRBD1; V gene: TRBV4-2; CDR3 protein: CASSSGTGGQETQYF; CDR3 DNA: TGTGCCAGCAGCTCGGGAACAGGGGGCCAAGAGACCCAGTACTTC
clone size: .; J gene: TRBJ2-1; D gene: .; V gene: TRBV5-1; CDR3 protein: CASSPLPSSYNEQFF; CDR3 DNA: TGCGCCAGCAGTCCCCTCCCGAGCTCCTACAATGAGCAGTTCTTC
clone size: .; J gene: TRBJ1-4; D gene: .; V gene: TRBV5-1; CDR3 protein: CASSLRGRTNEKLFF; CDR3 DNA: TGCGCCAGCAGCTTACGCGGAAGGACTAATGAAAAACTGTTTTTT
clone size: .; J gene: TRBJ1-1; D gene: .; V gene: TRBV2; CDR3 protein: CASRAGVALNTEAFF; CDR3 DNA: TGTGCCAGCAGGGCCGGGGTGGCTCTGAACACTGAAGCTTTCTTT
clone size: .; J gene: TRBJ2-2; D gene: TRBD2; V gene: TRBV5-1; CDR3 protein: CASSTGTSGRITGELFF; CDR3 DNA: TGCGCCAGCAGCACCGGGACTAGCGGGAGGATAACCGGGGAGCTGTTTTTT
clone size: .; J gene: TRBJ1-2; D gene: TRBD1; V gene: TRBV28; CDR3 protein: CASSFLRQGNYGYTF; CDR3 DNA: TGTGCCAGCAGTTTTCTTCGACAGGGGAACTATGGCTACACCTTC
clone size: .; J gene: TRBJ2-3; D gene: .; V gene: TRBV3-1/TRBV3-2; CDR3 protein: CASSQETPTLARPDTQYF; CDR3 DNA: TGTGCCAGCAGCCAAGAAACCCCAACTCTAGCTCGTCCAGATACGCAGTATTTT
clone size: .; J gene: TRBJ2-3; D gene: .; V gene: TRBV7-2; CDR3 protein: CASSSGVSTDTQYF; CDR3 DNA: TGTGCCAGCAGTTCGGGAGTGAGCACAGATACGCAGTATTTT
clone size: .; J gene: TRBJ2-7; D gene: TRBD2; V gene: TRBV4-1; CDR3 protein: CASSRGLAGFEQYF; CDR3 DNA: TGCGCCAGCAGCCGGGGACTAGCGGGGTTCGAGCAGTACTTC
clone size: .; J gene: TRBJ1-1; D gene: .; V gene: TRBV7-8; CDR3 protein: CASSLAYKGRAFF; CDR3 DNA: TGTGCCAGCAGCTTAGCGTATAAGGGGAGGGCTTTCTTT
clone size: .; J gene: TRBJ2-3; D gene: .; V gene: TRBV6-4; CDR3 protein: CASSGERGDTQYF; CDR3 DNA: TGTGCCAGCAGTGGCGAACGAGGAGATACGCAGTATTTT
clone size: .; J gene: TRBJ2-1; D gene: TRBD2; V gene: TRBV10-2; CDR3 protein: CASRAHPQTSGWDNEQFF; CDR3 DNA: TGCGCCAGCAGGGCCCACCCCCAGACTAGCGGATGGGACAATGAGCAGTTCTTC
clone size: .; J gene: TRBJ2-4; D gene: TRBD2; V gene: TRBV24-1; CDR3 protein: CATSDGGVAAKNIQYF; CDR3 DNA: TGTGCCACCAGTGACGGGGGGGTCGCAGCCAAAAACATTCAGTACTTC
clone size: .; J gene: TRBJ2-2; D gene: TRBD2; V gene: TRBV7-9; CDR3 protein: CASSLYSAGRTGELFF; CDR3 DNA: TGTGCCAGCAGCTTATACTCAGCGGGGAGAACCGGGGAGCTGTTTTTT
clone size: .; J gene: TRBJ2-3; D gene: TRBD2; V gene: TRBV11-3; CDR3 protein: CASSLGLAPSADTQYF; CDR3 DNA: TGTGCCAGCAGCTTAGGACTAGCGCCCTCCGCAGATACGCAGTATTTT